This T cell receptor beta chain is drawn from a study of T cell repertoires in cytomegalovirus infection. Study-wide context: Indications of both CMV infection and matching HLA type were provided by public TCR beta signatures.

Worth noting for this clonotype: Antigen unknown.

TCRdb re-analysed the reads in MiXCR, keeping a single row per CDR3 protein. Seen here are approximately 730,000 distinct CDR3 sequences, about 29% observed once, and the top ten hold less than 15%. V lost 5 bases and J lost 2, with 12 bases in between. Germline-derived CDR1 and CDR2 are SGHVS and FNYEAQ. The CDR3 has 14 amino acids. Study findings and constraints: Carriers of CMV plus the relevant HLA were identified by cumulative public TCR beta family frequency. What dominated the ex vivo response were HLA-C-restricted CMV-specific TCR beta clonotypes.

Sequences were derived from cultured CD8+ T cells from PBMCs, sampled from culture after CMV antigen stimulation. This chain uses TRBV7-6 with TRBJ2-5, with a possible D match to TRBD1 (6 bases). This TCR derives from a human donor in good health (CMV status not recorded). Some clones in this sample may be carry-over from other donors' samples. The CDR3 is CASSPTGPQETQYF. CDR3 in DNA: TGTGCCAGCAGCCCGACAGGTCCGCAAGAGACCCAGTACTTC.